The 27 T cell receptor beta chains presented below share a single source sample, sequenced in a study of human thymus T cells. Thymic samples were excised during corrective heart operations. Some clones are missing from TCRdb's copy, which holds only in-frame ones; the method was immunoSEQ multiplex PCR. This table has about 78,000 clones, 95% to 98% appearing once. Sequences were obtained from thymus tissue. All receptors come from a boy under two years old with a congenital heart defect but otherwise immunologically healthy.

This clone has just one count. This chain uses TRBV28 with TRBJ2-1; the match to TRBD1 covers 7 bases. Germline V gene lookup returns CDR1 MDHEN and CDR2 SYDVKM. This CDR3 has 17 amino acids. V gave up 5 bases and J gave up 3 bases; unmatched junction bases: 13. The CDR3 bases are TGTGCCAGCAGTCGGGACAGAAAGGACTCCCTCTACAATGAGCAGTTCTTC. It translates to CASSRDRKDSLYNEQFF.

This chain uses TRBV13 with TRBJ2-3; perhaps TRBD2 as D (6 bases). Trimming left V 5 bases short and J 6 bases short, with 21 bases between. The CDR3 extends over 16 amino acids. Germline lookup yields CDR1 PRHDT and CDR2 FYEKMQ (reference sequence). Here the CDR3 DNA reads TGTGCCAGCAGCCGCGGGACGGAAAAGATGCGGGATACGCAGTATTTT. Translation gives CASSRGTEKMRDTQYF.

The rearrangement joins TRBV28 to TRBJ2-2; D is perhaps TRBD1 (5 bases). The CDR3 totals 17 residues. Germline CDR1 and CDR2: MDHEN and SYDVKM. Trimming shortened V by 2 bases and J by 3 bases, and 16 bases separated the two germline ends. The CDR3 nucleotides read TGTGCCAGCAGTTTAGTTATCTGGGGCCGGCACACCGGGGAGCTGTTTTTT. This translates into CASSLVIWGRHTGELFF.

The chain has TRBV7-2 and TRBJ1-1; D unresolved. This CDR3 has 12 residues. Germline-derived CDR1 and CDR2 are SGHTA and FQGNSA. Trimming removed 11 bases from V and 0 bases from J, with 10 bases in between. The CDR3 loop is CARTEMNTEAFF. The CDR3 coding sequence is TGTGCCCGTACGGAGATGAACACTGAAGCTTTCTTT.

The V call is TRBV19, the J call TRBJ2-7; no reliable D call. The CDR3 length is 11 residues. V lost 4 bases, J lost 4 bases, and 5 bases lay in between. Germline CDR1 LNHDA, CDR2 SQIVND (reference sequence). The CDR3 sequence is CASSTVYEQYF. The CDR3 DNA is TGTGCCAGTAGTACCGTTTACGAGCAGTACTTC.

V gene TRBV9 combines with J gene TRBJ1-2; D unresolved. From germline, CDR1 is SGDLS and CDR2 YYNGEE. The CDR3 has 24 residues. Deletions cut 0 bases from V and 3 bases from J, with 39 bases between. The CDR3 reads CASSVAIGRFVPDADSVSDYGYTF. In DNA, the CDR3 is TGTGCCAGCAGCGTAGCCATTGGGAGGTTTGTTCCGGACGCGGACTCCGTTTCTGACTATGGCTACACCTTC.

The chain couples TRBV5-1 to TRBJ2-7; 11 bases line up with TRBD2. This CDR3 has 15 residues. J was trimmed by 5 bases and V by 1 base; bases with no gene match: 5. Germline CDR1 SGHRS, CDR2 YFSETQ. CDR3 loop: CASSLYLAGGHEQYF. The CDR3 coding sequence is TGCGCCAGCAGCTTGTATCTAGCGGGAGGCCACGAGCAGTACTTC.

The chain carries TRBV6-5 and TRBJ2-7, with 8 bases fitting TRBD2. In germline, CDR1 is MNHEY, CDR2 SVGAGI. The V segment lost 7 bases and the J segment 3 bases; nucleotides outside the gene matches: 5. The CDR3 spans 13 residues. DNA of the CDR3: TGTGCCAGCACGGGGGGGGCCCACTACGAGCAGTACTTC. Its translation is CASTGGAHYEQYF.

The V and J genes are TRBV4-3 and TRBJ2-3; D unclear. Germline CDR1 and CDR2: LGHNA and YSLEER. V lost 4 bases to trimming and J lost 0 bases, with 14 bases between them. The CDR3 consists of 16 residues. This CDR3 is CASSPRSTFSTDTQYF. The CDR3 bases are TGCGCCAGCAGCCCCCGGTCTACCTTTAGCACAGATACGCAGTATTTT.

The gene calls are TRBV6-1 and TRBJ2-7, with 9 bases aligning to TRBD2. The germline V gene has CDR1 MNHNS and CDR2 SASEGT. With V trimmed by 3 bases and J by 4 bases, 1 base remained unmatched. This CDR3 contains 13 residues. CDR3 in amino acids: CASSEGLAYEQYF. The CDR3 DNA is TGTGCCAGCAGTGAGGGACTAGCTTACGAGCAGTACTTC.

For the CDR3, the DNA is TGTGCCAGCAGTCCCCGGTGGGGGTCACGCTCCTACGAGCAGTACTTC. Translated: CASSPRWGSRSYEQYF. This chain uses TRBV28 with TRBJ2-7; tentatively, D is TRBD1 or TRBD2 (5 bases each). The V gene lost 5 bases and the J gene lost 0 bases, with 17 bases spanning the gap. Germline CDR1 MDHEN, CDR2 SYDVKM. There are 16 residues in the CDR3.

This clone was counted once. The chain has TRBV5-1 and TRBJ1-1; D gene unclear. CDR1 SGHRS and CDR2 YFSETQ come from the germline V gene. Trimming shortened V by 5 bases and J by 1 base, and 12 bases separated the two germline ends. The CDR3 length is 14 residues. Here the CDR3 DNA reads TGCGCCAGCAGGACCGTGACTCCGAACACTGAAGCTTTCTTT. Protein product: CASRTVTPNTEAFF.

This clone came up once. This sequence joins TRBV28 and TRBJ1-3; weak D call: TRBD1 (5 bases). The CDR3 consists of 19 residues. The germline CDR1 and CDR2 sequences are MDHEN and SYDVKM. V lost 0 bases, J lost 0 bases, and 18 bases lay in between. This CDR3 is CASSLCFPSGHYSGNTIYF. Here the CDR3 DNA reads TGTGCCAGCAGTTTATGCTTTCCGTCAGGGCATTACTCTGGAAACACCATATATTTT.

This chain joins TRBV10-3 and TRBJ1-3, with D perhaps TRBD1 (6 bases). With 4 bases removed from V and 5 bases from J, the gap between germline ends came to 15 bases. Germline V CDR1 and CDR2: ENHRY, SYGVKD. The CDR3 has 15 residues. CDR3 residues: CAISVPGQSRNTIYF. In DNA, the CDR3 is TGTGCCATCAGTGTCCCGGGACAATCCCGAAACACCATATATTTT.

CDR3 DNA sequence: TGTGCCAGCCAACAGATTCCCCAAGAGACCCAGTACTTC. Residues: CASQQIPQETQYF. This rearrangement joins TRBV6-5 to TRBJ2-5; D gene ambiguous. The CDR3 loop spans 13 amino acids. Trimming stripped 8 bases from V and 1 base from J, with 11 bases between. Germline V gene sequence: CDR1 MNHEY, CDR2 SVGAGI.

The chain couples TRBV7-9 to TRBJ2-3; 7 bases are a match to TRBD1. CDR3 length: 17 amino acids. In germline, CDR1 is SEHNR, CDR2 FQNEAQ (reference sequence). Unmatched junction bases numbered 16, after V lost 3 bases and J lost 7 bases. The CDR3 is CASSFDHNRGVEHTQYF. The CDR3 DNA sequence: TGTGCCAGCAGCTTCGACCACAACAGGGGAGTGGAACATACGCAGTATTTT.

The gene calls are TRBV7-2 and TRBJ2-5, with 10 bases matching TRBD2. The CDR3 is 16 amino acids. Trimming at V came to 4 bases and at J to 2 bases, leaving 7 bases not matched to a gene. CDR1 and CDR2 from the germline V gene are SGHTA and FQGNSA. CDR3 coding DNA: TGTGCCAGCAGCTCCCGGACTAGCGGAAGTCAAGAGACCCAGTACTTC. Translating it yields CASSSRTSGSQETQYF.

This clone appeared once. CDR3 sequence: CASSLEGSSSTDTQYF. CDR3 DNA sequence: TGTGCCAGCAGCTTGGAAGGGTCAAGCAGCACAGATACGCAGTATTTT. The chain joins TRBV7-6 to TRBJ2-3, with D unresolved. CDR1 is SGHVS, CDR2 FNYEAQ, per germline. There are 16 residues in the CDR3. Trimming left V 3 bases short and J 0 bases short, with 13 bases between.

With respect to this clone: At one end the junction does not follow the germline gene, possibly because of a read error. In the same sample, other DNA sequences code for this CDR3. This rearrangement joins TRBV20-1 to TRBJ1-2, with TRBD1 as a possible D gene (5 bases). The germline gives CDR1 DFQATT, CDR2 SNEGSKA (reference sequence). The CDR3 covers 11 residues. The CDR3: CSEGRNYGYTF. Written as DNA, the CDR3 is TGCAGTGAGGGACGAAACTACGGCTACACCTTC.

This rearrangement joins TRBV6-1 to TRBJ1-1; a weak D match, TRBD1 (5 bases). Germline values: CDR1 MNHNS, CDR2 SASEGT. With 11 bases removed from V and 1 base from J, the gap between germline ends came to 14 bases. CDR3 size: 13 residues. CDR3 loop: CAGAPWQNTEAFF. CDR3 DNA sequence: TGTGCCGGGGCCCCCTGGCAGAACACTGAAGCTTTCTTT.

The V gene is TRBV19, the J gene TRBJ1-1, with D maybe TRBD1 (5 bases). There are 17 residues in the CDR3. Germline CDR1 reads LNHDA; CDR2 reads SQIVND (reference sequence). The V and J ends lost 4 bases and 4 bases respectively, with 22 bases between them. In nucleotides, the CDR3 is TGTGCCAGTAGTAGAGGGCCCCCAGGGCCTCGCGGCACTGAAGCTTTCTTT. Amino acids: CASSRGPPGPRGTEAFF.

With regard to this clone: The identical CDR3 is also encoded by other nucleotide sequences in the sample. The chain uses TRBV29-1 and TRBJ1-1; the match to TRBD1 covers 9 bases. Germline loops: CDR1 SQVTM, CDR2 ANQGSEA. V lost 7 bases to trimming and J lost 5 bases; unmatched junction nucleotides: 17. This CDR3 has 16 amino acids. The chain's CDR3 is CSEEEDLDRGGTEAFF. The CDR3, as DNA: TGCAGCGAAGAAGAAGACCTGGACAGGGGAGGGACTGAAGCTTTCTTT.

This clone has more than one count but fewer than ten. This chain connects TRBV19 to TRBJ2-7; 8 bases align to TRBD2. The V and J ends lost 3 bases and 2 bases, in that order; junction bases with no gene match: 3. Germline values: CDR1 LNHDA, CDR2 SQIVND (reference sequence). CDR3 size: 14 residues. The CDR3 DNA follows: TGTGCCAGTAGTATCAGCGGGGGACCCTACGAGCAGTACTTC. Amino acid sequence: CASSISGGPYEQYF.

The CDR3 here is CASSFRLGVTDTQYF. DNA for the CDR3: TGCGCCAGCAGCTTCAGACTAGGCGTTACAGATACGCAGTATTTT. J is TRBJ2-3 and V is TRBV5-1; maybe TRBD2 (6 bases). The CDR3 runs 15 residues. With 2 bases removed from V and 3 bases from J, the gap between germline ends came to 13 bases. Germline assignment: CDR1 SGHRS and CDR2 YFSETQ.

This chain connects TRBV7-9 to TRBJ1-4, with 8 bases aligning to TRBD1. Trimming removed 5 bases from V and 0 bases from J; junction bases left unmatched: 11. Germline V CDR1 and CDR2: SEHNR, FQNEAQ (reference sequence). The CDR3 totals 18 residues. CDR3 coding DNA: TGTGCCAGCAGCACGGGGACAGGAAAAGATGCAACTAATGAAAAACTGTTTTTT. It translates to CASSTGTGKDATNEKLFF.

The V call is TRBV2, the J call TRBJ1-5, with a tentative D call TRBD1 (5 bases). V lost 4 bases, J lost 0 bases, and 19 bases lay in between. The CDR3 covers 18 residues. CDR1 and CDR2 from the germline V gene are SNHLY and FYNNEI. CDR3 in amino acids: CASSGGAGLWYSNQPQHF. Written as DNA, the CDR3 is TGTGCCAGCAGTGGGGGTGCAGGGCTGTGGTATAGCAATCAGCCCCAGCATTTT.

The chain recombines TRBV27 with TRBJ1-5; the match to TRBD1 covers 9 bases. CDR1 and CDR2 from the germline V gene are MNHEY and SMNVEV (reference sequence). The CDR3 length is 14 residues. The junction had 3 bases not matched to a gene; V was cut back by 5 bases and J by 4 bases. The CDR3 here is CASSRDRANQPQHF. The CDR3 nucleotides are TGTGCCAGCAGTCGGGACAGGGCTAATCAGCCCCAGCATTTT.